This T cell receptor beta chain was documented in a study of a mutant IDH1 vaccine in newly diagnosed glioma. Overall study findings and caveats: Evidence of vaccine-induced immune responses was documented in approximately 93% of patients.

This CDR3 is 13 amino acids long. The germline V and J ends were trimmed by 8 bases and 7 bases, with 17 bases remaining between them. Germline V gene lookup returns CDR1 SNHLY and CDR2 FYNNEI. Time point of the sample: week 11, during vaccination. With topical imiquimod, each dose of the vaccine consisted of 300 ug of mutant IDH1 20-mer peptide. New WHO grade 3 or 4 IDH1-mutant, ATRX-lost astrocytomas were present in all donors. In regard to this clone: What it binds is unknown.

Assay: immunoSEQ multiplex PCR; the TCRdb copy retains only in-frame clones and omits some. The sample lists about 21,000 clones; just under 90% were seen once. The starting material was PBMCs, obtained from a glioma patient whose treatment included an IDH1 peptide vaccine. This TCR was sampled from a woman aged 40 to 55 with glioma. The gene calls are TRBV2 and TRBJ2-5; TRBD2 is a possible D gene (6 bases). CDR3 residues: CASQEEGRGTQYF. In DNA, the CDR3 is TGTGCCAGCCAGGAGGAGGGCCGCGGGACCCAGTACTTC. Using reference TRBV2 and TRBJ2-5 for the parts outside the CDR3, the full variable domain is EPEVTQTPSHQVTQMGQEVILRCVPISNHLYFYWYRQILGQKVEFLVSFYNNEISEKSEIFDDQFSVERPDGSNFTLKIRSTKLEDSAMYFCASQEEGRGTQYFGPGTRLLVL.